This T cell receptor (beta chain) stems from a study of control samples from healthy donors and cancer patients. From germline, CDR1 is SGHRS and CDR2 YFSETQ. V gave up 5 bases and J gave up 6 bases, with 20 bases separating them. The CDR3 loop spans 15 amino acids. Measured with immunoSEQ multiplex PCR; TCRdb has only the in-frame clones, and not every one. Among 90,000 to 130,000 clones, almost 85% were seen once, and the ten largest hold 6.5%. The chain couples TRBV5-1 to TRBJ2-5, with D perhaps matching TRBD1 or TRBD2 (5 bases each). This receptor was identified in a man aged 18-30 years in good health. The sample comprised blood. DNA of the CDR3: TGCGCCAGCAGGGACGGGACGGAGCTTGGGAAGACCCAGTACTTC. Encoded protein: CASRDGTELGKTQYF.